The T cell receptor beta chain under discussion was sequenced for a study of shared clonotypes between healthy human individuals. Generated by immunoSEQ multiplex PCR, the TCRdb table keeps only in-frame clones and is missing some. There are roughly 2 million clones in the sample; about 95% occur only once, and roughly 1% lies in the top ten. CD8 cells classed as naive were CD45RO-negative and positively selected for CCR7, excluding terminally differentiated effector memory CD45RA+ cells. Every one of the donors was a Caucasian adult that lived in Nashville, Tennessee. The germline gives CDR1 LNHDA, CDR2 SQIVND (reference sequence). V dropped 5 bases and J dropped 10 bases, with 13 bases sitting between them. This CDR3 contains 12 residues.

Source material: naive CD8+ T cells sorted from blood. The chain carries TRBV19 and TRBJ2-3, with D perhaps TRBD2 (5 bases). The clonotype originates from a man aged 18-30 years in good health. Written as DNA, the CDR3 is TGTGCCAGTAGTCCCTTAGTCGGGGCGCAGTATTTT. It specifies CASSPLVGAQYF.